Below, 20 T cell receptor beta chains from the same sample are listed, as sequenced in a study of tumor and adjacent non-tumor tissue in lung cancer. No cell sorting was done before RNA was extracted from the tissue. The normal lung tissue was taken more than 3 cm from the tumor edge. A modified ARM-PCR protocol with three rounds of nested PCR amplified TCRbeta. One entry per CDR3 protein results from TCRdb running MiXCR on the multiplex PCR reads. The sample lists about 98,000 distinct CDR3 sequences, 80% occurring once. The sample comprised distant non-tumor lung tissue. Every receptor here comes from a man aged 55 to 70 with small cell lung cancer.

Note on this clonotype: Possible read error: a much larger clone is one base away. This chain uses TRBV5-1 with TRBJ2-3; 13 bases match TRBD2. This CDR3 has 15 residues. In germline, CDR1 is SGHRS, CDR2 YFSETQ. The junction had 5 bases not matched to a gene; V was cut back by 5 bases and J by 5 bases. The CDR3 region has the DNA TGCGCCAGCAGGCGGACTAGCGGGAGCGTAGATACGCAGTATTTT. It translates to CASRRTSGSVDTQYF.

In this sample, this clonotype turned up once. This likely comes from a read error, as the CDR3 has no conserved phenylalanine or tryptophan at its end. J is TRBJ2-7 and V is TRBV4-2; D is ambiguous. Looked up from germline, CDR1 is LGHNA and CDR2 is YNFKEQ. CDR3 length equals 14 residues. The chain's CDR3 is CAISQGFSHYEQYI. CDR3 sequence (DNA): TGTGCCATCAGCCAAGGTTTCAGCCACTACGAGCAGTACATC.

The rearrangement links TRBV20-1 to TRBJ2-1, with TRBD1 matching over 7 bases. V was pared by 5 bases and J by 7 bases, with 5 bases of the junction left unmatched. CDR3 length: 12 amino acids. The V gene's germline CDR1 is DFQATT and CDR2 SNEGSKA (reference sequence). In DNA form, the CDR3 reads TGCAGTGCTGGACGACAGGGTAATGAGCAGTTCTTC. It encodes CSAGRQGNEQFF.

This clonotype was counted between two and nine times. This sequence may be a read error, since a much larger clone differs from it by one base. This chain connects TRBV29-1 to TRBJ1-2; no clear D. The germline V gene has CDR1 SQVTM and CDR2 ANQGSEA. The CDR3 contains 11 residues. The CDR3 protein is CSVERSYGYIF. The CDR3 DNA reads as TGCAGCGTTGAGCGCAGCTATGGCTACATCTTC.

Notes on this clonotype: At one end the junction does not follow the germline gene, possibly because of a read error. This chain joins TRBV29-1 and TRBJ1-1, with TRBD1 matching 7 bases. The CDR3 is 13 amino acids. CDR1 is SQVTM, CDR2 ANQGSEA, per germline. The CDR3 loop reads CSVSSGTAETALF. CDR3 sequence (DNA): TGCAGCGTCTCCTCAGGGACAGCCGAGACAGCTCTCTTT.

As for this clonotype: A junction boundary mismatches the germline segment, possibly from a read error. The chain is built from TRBV11-1 and TRBJ2-1; 9 bases are shared with TRBD2. The CDR3 has 18 residues. The V gene's germline CDR1 is SGHAT and CDR2 FQDESV (reference sequence). For the CDR3, the DNA is TGTGCCAGCAGCTCAGAATCTAGGAGTAGCGGGAGTGGTAATGAGCAGATCTTC. Amino acids: CASSSESRSSGSGNEQIF.

This clonotype was seen at least ten times. The chain recombines TRBV7-9 with TRBJ2-3; weak D call: TRBD1 (6 bases). Trimming stripped 0 bases from V and 7 bases from J, with 8 bases between. The germline V gene encodes CDR1 SEHNR and CDR2 FQNEAQ (reference sequence). This CDR3 has 13 residues. The CDR3 DNA follows: TGTGCCAGCAGCTTAGCGGACAGTCATACGCAGTATTTT. As protein: CASSLADSHTQYF.

About this clonotype: A much more abundant neighbour one base away suggests this may be a read error. Without the conserved terminal phenylalanine or tryptophan, this CDR3 likely stems from a read error. The chain couples TRBV6-5 to TRBJ2-3; D is undetermined. Germline assignment: CDR1 MNHEY and CDR2 SVGAGI. The CDR3 length is 13 residues. The CDR3 coding sequence is TGTGCCAGCACCCTTAGCTTAACAGATATGCAGTATTCT. This codes for CASTLSLTDMQYS.

This clonotype was picked up one time. A much larger clone is a single base away; this may be a read error. V usage is TRBV7-9 and J usage is TRBJ2-1; possibly TRBD2 for D (5 bases). Germline CDR1 and CDR2: SEHNR and FQNEAQ (reference sequence). The CDR3 runs to 13 residues. The CDR3 protein is CAGSAGLAVEQFF. The CDR3 DNA reads TGTGCCGGCAGCGCCGGCCTAGCAGTTGAGCAGTTCTTC.

Notes on this clonotype: This may come from a read error, since a much larger clone is one base off. V and J are TRBV30 and TRBJ2-3; D unresolved. This CDR3 is built from 12 residues. The germline V gene has CDR1 GTSNPN and CDR2 SVGIG (reference sequence). CDR3 loop: CAWAPGTYTQYF. The DNA of the CDR3 is TGTGCCTGGGCCCCGGGCACATATACGCAGTATTTT.

This clonotype was detected only once. J is TRBJ1-1 and V is TRBV29-1, with D possibly TRBD1 on 5 matching bases. This CDR3 is 13 amino acids long. Germline V gene sequence: CDR1 SQVTM, CDR2 ANQGSEA. Trimming removed 6 bases from V and 5 bases from J, with 16 bases in between. CDR3 residues: CSVSTATNTEAFF. The CDR3 nucleotides read TGCAGCGTCTCGACAGCCACGAATACTGAAGCTTTCTTT. The full variable domain, completed using reference TRBV29-1 and TRBJ1-1, is SAVISQKPSRDICQRGTSLTIQCQVDSQVTMMFWYRQQPGQSLTLIATANQGSEATYESGFVIDKFPISRPNLTFSTLTVSNMSPEDSSIYLCSVSTATNTEAFFGQGTRLTVV.

On this clonotype: Sequence at one end of the junction differs from germline and may be a read error. The rearrangement links TRBV6-9 to TRBJ1-6; D is possibly TRBD1 (5 bases). The CDR3 length is 16 residues. CDR1 and CDR2 from the germline V gene are MNHGY and SVAAGI. The CDR3 is CANLRGAPDYNSPLHF. CDR3 nucleotides: TGTGCCAACCTCCGTGGGGCTCCTGACTATAATTCACCGCTCCACTTT.

Concerning this clonotype: Since no conserved phenylalanine or tryptophan closes the CDR3, a read error is the likely cause. The genes are TRBV6-5 and TRBJ2-1; D remains ambiguous. Deletions cut 0 bases from V and 7 bases from J, with 13 bases between. Germline CDR1 MNHEY, CDR2 SVGAGI. The CDR3 extends over 15 amino acids. The CDR3 bases are TGTGCCAGCAGTTACTCTGTAGGAGTGGGTAATGAGCAGTTCATC. It specifies CASSYSVGVGNEQFI.

In regard to this clonotype: At one of its ends the junction is not consistent with the germline gene, which may arise from a read error. The J gene is TRBJ2-1, the V gene TRBV10-2; no firm D call. Germline V gene data show CDR1 as WSHSY and CDR2 as SAAADI. The CDR3 covers 13 residues. This chain's CDR3 is CAICETGHGELFF. The CDR3 coding sequence is TGCGCCATCTGCGAGACTGGCCATGGTGAGCTGTTCTTC.

In the case of this clonotype: An end of the junction differs from the germline gene, which may be a read error. The V gene is TRBV5-4, the J gene TRBJ2-5; D perhaps matches TRBD1 (6 bases). The germline CDR1 and CDR2 sequences are SGHNT and YYREEE (reference sequence). The CDR3 is made up of 16 amino acids. The CDR3 coding sequence is TGTGACAGCATCCCCCAACTCGGACAGCTGGGAGAGACCCAGTACTTC. Translated, it gives CDSIPQLGQLGETQYF.

The gene calls are TRBV12-3 or TRBV12-4 and TRBJ2-4, with D tentatively TRBD2 (6 bases). CDR3 length equals 14 residues. V was clipped by 4 bases and J by 7 bases, with 14 bases between them. CDR3 in DNA: TGTGCCAGCAGTTCAACGAGCGGAGGGAACATTCAGTACTTC. Residues: CASSSTSGGNIQYF.

The chain couples TRBV4-1 to TRBJ2-7; 8 nucleotides align to TRBD2. V lost 7 bases to trimming and J lost 5 bases; unmatched junction nucleotides: 19. The CDR3 extends over 17 amino acids. The V gene's germline CDR1 is MGHRA and CDR2 YSYEKL. Here the CDR3 DNA reads TGCGCCAGCATGCAAGATCTGCGGGAGGTCCCTAGGGACGAGCAGTACTTC. It specifies CASMQDLREVPRDEQYF.

On this clonotype itself: One end of the junction is discordant with germline, which a read error may explain. The CDR3 region has the DNA TGTGTCTGCAGCTTAGCTTCTAGCGACTCCTACGAGCAGTGCTTC. It specifies CVCSLASSDSYEQCF. The chain uses TRBV11-2 and TRBJ2-7; D possibly corresponds to TRBD2 (6 bases). The CDR3 has 15 amino acids. Germline V gene lookup returns CDR1 SGHAT and CDR2 FQNNGV.

As regards this clonotype: This clone may be a read error of a much larger clone one base away. This chain links TRBV20-1 with TRBJ2-5; D is ambiguous. Germline V gene sequence: CDR1 DFQATT, CDR2 SNEGSKA (reference sequence). This CDR3 has 12 amino acids. Deletions cut 0 bases from V and 7 bases from J, with 9 bases between. The CDR3 nucleotides read TGCAGTGCTAGAGACAGGTCCGGGACCCAGTACTTC. Amino acids: CSARDRSGTQYF.

Note on this clonotype: One end of the junction fails to match germline, which may point to a read error. This sequence joins TRBV11-2 and TRBJ2-1; the match to TRBD2 covers 8 bases. CDR1 SGHAT and CDR2 FQNNGV come from the germline V gene. The CDR3 covers 16 residues. The CDR3 DNA reads TGTGCCTGCAGCCGGGAGGGTAGTACAGCCCTCAATGAGCAGTTCTTC. Encoded protein: CACSREGSTALNEQFF.